The subject of this entry is one TCR beta chain. The isolated RNA, all of it, was reverse transcribed, so expressed TCRB transcripts were what got sequenced. TCRdb keeps only in-frame clones here, not all; method: immunoSEQ multiplex PCR. The top ten clones hold approximately 1.4% of a sample with some 240,000 clones, approximately 11% of them seen once. This sample was taken from a study of beta chain features in type 1 diabetes. Sequenced sample: central memory CD4+ T cells from blood. The sequence derives from a man younger than 35 in good health.

DNA of the CDR3: TGTGCCAGCAGCTTAGTAGCGGGGGGGTACGAGCAGTACTTC. This sequence encodes CASSLVAGGYEQYF. The chain has TRBV7-2 and TRBJ2-7; TRBD2 matches 11 bases. The CDR3 extends over 14 amino acids. Looked up from germline, CDR1 is SGHTA and CDR2 is FQGNSA. The V segment lost 1 base and the J segment 4 bases; nucleotides outside the gene matches: 0.